Presented here are 17 T cell receptor beta chains from one specimen sequenced in a study of CD8+CD57+ T cells in acquired aplastic anemia. The template for TCR beta VDJ and CDR3 sequence profiling was genomic DNA. TCRdb re-called the reads with MiXCR, one entry per CDR3 protein. In the table there are about 40,000 distinct CDR3 sequences, roughly two thirds of which are singletons. All sequencing subjects had displayed CD8+CD57+ cell expansion on flow cytometry. The sample was sorted CD4+, CD8+, or CD8+CD57+ T cells (not recorded which) from PBMCs. These receptors originate from a human donor with aplastic anemia.

The chain recombines TRBV6-1 with TRBJ1-5; D unclear. The ends were cut back, 7 bases at V and 0 bases at J, with 7 bases in the middle. Germline values: CDR1 MNHNS, CDR2 SASEGT. The CDR3 runs 13 residues. The CDR3 nucleotides are TGTGCCAGCACGCAGGTTAGCAATCAGCCCCAGCATTTT. Translation: CASTQVSNQPQHF.

The chain employs TRBV4-2 and TRBJ2-7; 8 nucleotides align to TRBD2. Looked up from germline, CDR1 is LGHNA and CDR2 is YNFKEQ. The CDR3 is 14 residues long. V was pared by 2 bases and J by 0 bases, with 0 bases of the junction left unmatched. The CDR3 nucleotides read TGTGCCAGCAGCCAAACTAGCGGCTCCTACGAGCAGTACTTC. Protein sequence: CASSQTSGSYEQYF.

The chain is built from TRBV15 and TRBJ2-3; D unresolved. The V end lost 5 bases, the J end lost 0 bases, and 9 bases lay between the germline ends. The CDR3 has 14 residues. Germline-derived CDR1 and CDR2 are LNHNV and YYDKDF (reference sequence). The CDR3 sequence is CATSATSSTDTQYF. CDR3 sequence (DNA): TGTGCCACCAGCGCGACCAGTAGCACAGATACGCAGTATTTT.

This chain joins TRBV19 and TRBJ2-7; TRBD1 might be the D (5 bases). The CDR3 spans 13 residues. Trimming cost V 3 bases and J 3 bases, with 9 bases left between them. Germline-derived CDR1 and CDR2 are LNHDA and SQIVND (reference sequence). The CDR3 protein is CASSMARDYEQYF. As DNA, the CDR3 is TGTGCCAGTAGTATGGCCAGGGACTACGAGCAGTACTTC.

The chain uses TRBV7-8 and TRBJ2-7; the D is unclear. Trimming took 7 bases from V and 0 from J, leaving 10 bases between them. Germline loops: CDR1 SGHVS, CDR2 FQNEAQ. The CDR3 consists of 13 residues. The CDR3 spells CASTPDVSYEQYF. CDR3 in DNA: TGTGCCAGCACCCCGGACGTCTCCTACGAGCAGTACTTC.

This clonotype was observed a handful of times. The gene calls are TRBV19 and TRBJ2-7, with 8 positions matching TRBD1. There are 13 residues in the CDR3. J was trimmed by 3 bases and V by 10 bases; bases with no gene match: 8. CDR1 is LNHDA and CDR2 is SQIVND in the germline V gene (reference sequence). In DNA, the CDR3 is TGTGCCACCAGCCGGGACAGGAACTACGAGCAGTACTTC. Protein sequence: CATSRDRNYEQYF.

As to this clonotype: Likely a read error: the CDR3 ends without its conserved phenylalanine or tryptophan. The DNA is left out, because the CDR3 cannot be placed on it with certainty; the CDR3 is given as TCRdb lists it. The rearrangement links TRBV11-2 to TRBJ2-5; the DNA was not compared with TRBD1, the D call given in the table. Germline V CDR1 and CDR2: SGHAT, FQNNGV. Counting both end residues, the CDR3 totals 16 amino acids. The CDR3 region is CASSFERFPGQETRYS.

V gene TRBV15 combines with J gene TRBJ2-7, with a possible D match to TRBD2 (5 bases). This CDR3 comprises 15 residues. CDR1 is LNHNV and CDR2 is YYDKDF in the germline V gene (reference sequence). Trimming took off 0 bases at V and 0 bases at J, with 9 bases between the two ends. CDR3 sequence: CATSRDLGDSYEQYF. CDR3 bases: TGTGCCACCAGCAGAGATCTCGGGGACTCCTACGAGCAGTACTTC.

The V and J genes are TRBV3-1 and TRBJ2-7; 7 bases line up with TRBD1. The CDR3 loop spans 14 amino acids. Trimming at V came to 2 bases and at J to 7 bases, leaving 8 bases not matched to a gene. The germline gives CDR1 LGHDT, CDR2 YNNKEL (reference sequence). CDR3 region: CASSQITGVREQYF. DNA for the CDR3: TGTGCCAGCAGCCAAATCACAGGGGTAAGGGAGCAGTACTTC.

The chain uses TRBV10-3 and TRBJ2-3; D gene unclear. V gave up 6 bases and J gave up 0 bases, with 7 bases separating them. The CDR3 is 13 amino acids. Germline V lookup: CDR1 ENHRY, CDR2 SYGVKD. The CDR3 nucleotides read TGTGCCATCAGAACGGCTAGCACAGATACGCAGTATTTT. Translation gives CAIRTASTDTQYF.

The chain is built from TRBV5-1 and TRBJ2-5; TRBD2 is a possible D gene (5 bases). The J call may be faulty, since TRBJ2-7 better matches the DNA end. Germline loops: CDR1 SGHRS, CDR2 YFSETQ. The CDR3 is 13 amino acids. The chain's CDR3 is CASSIAGQSEQYF. The CDR3, as DNA: TGCGCCAGCAGCATTGCGGGTCAGAGCGAGCAGTACTTC.

Only a few counts were recorded for this clonotype. The genes are TRBV20-1 and TRBJ2-7, with 9 bases fitting TRBD1. J was trimmed by 4 bases and V by 6 bases; bases with no gene match: 4. The CDR3 is made up of 12 amino acids. Germline CDR1 reads DFQATT; CDR2 reads SNEGSKA (reference sequence). The CDR3 DNA sequence: TGCAGTGCCACCGGGACAGGGTACGAGCAGTACTTC. Protein sequence: CSATGTGYEQYF.

The V call is TRBV15, the J call TRBJ2-5, with a weak D call TRBD1 (5 bases). The length of the CDR3 is 14 residues. CDR1 is LNHNV, CDR2 YYDKDF, per germline (reference sequence). Trimming cost V 0 bases and J 5 bases, with 10 bases left between them. This chain's CDR3 is CATSRDQGVETQYF. The CDR3, as DNA: TGTGCCACCAGCAGAGATCAAGGGGTGGAGACCCAGTACTTC.

The genes are TRBV24-1 and TRBJ2-7; TRBD1 aligns across 7 bases. The trim removed 5 bases at V and 2 bases at J, leaving 5 bases unmatched. Germline CDR1 is KGHDR and CDR2 is SFDVKD. This CDR3 has 14 residues. Here the CDR3 DNA reads TGTGCCACCAGTGGATACAGGGGCCCCTACGAGCAGTACTTC. Encoded protein: CATSGYRGPYEQYF.

This clonotype came up many times. V is TRBV5-6 and J is TRBJ2-7; the match to TRBD1 covers 7 bases. Per germline, CDR1 SGHDT and CDR2 YYEEEE. The CDR3 loop spans 13 amino acids. Trimming at V came to 4 bases and at J to 5 bases, leaving 6 bases not matched to a gene. This CDR3 is CASSLGTAHEQYF. The CDR3 region has the DNA TGTGCCAGCAGCCTAGGGACAGCCCACGAGCAGTACTTC.

This clonotype appeared many times. The J gene is TRBJ1-5, the V gene TRBV6-1, with a weak D call TRBD1 (6 bases). Germline V CDR1 and CDR2: MNHNS, SASEGT. Trimming shortened V by 7 bases and J by 3 bases, and 19 bases separated the two germline ends. There are 16 residues in the CDR3. CDR3 sequence (DNA): TGTGCCAGCACTGCCACAGGGAGAGGAGACAATCAGCCCCAGCATTTT. It codes for CASTATGRGDNQPQHF.

In this sample, this clonotype turned up many times. The rearrangement links TRBV11-2 to TRBJ2-3; 8 bases line up with TRBD2. The CDR3 totals 18 residues. V shed 5 bases and J 1 base; nucleotides not matched to a gene: 14. Germline CDR1 SGHAT, CDR2 FQNNGV. CDR3 sequence (DNA): TGTGCCAGCAGCCATTGGAGGTGGGCGGGGGGACGCACAGATACGCAGTATTTT. Protein: CASSHWRWAGGRTDTQYF. Full variable domain (remainder filled in from reference TRBV11-2 and TRBJ2-3): EAGVAQSPRYKIIEKRQSVAFWCNPISGHATLYWYQQILGQGPKLLIQFQNNGVVDDSQLPKDRFSAERLKGVDSTLKIQPAKLEDSAVYLCASSHWRWAGGRTDTQYFGPGTRLTVL.